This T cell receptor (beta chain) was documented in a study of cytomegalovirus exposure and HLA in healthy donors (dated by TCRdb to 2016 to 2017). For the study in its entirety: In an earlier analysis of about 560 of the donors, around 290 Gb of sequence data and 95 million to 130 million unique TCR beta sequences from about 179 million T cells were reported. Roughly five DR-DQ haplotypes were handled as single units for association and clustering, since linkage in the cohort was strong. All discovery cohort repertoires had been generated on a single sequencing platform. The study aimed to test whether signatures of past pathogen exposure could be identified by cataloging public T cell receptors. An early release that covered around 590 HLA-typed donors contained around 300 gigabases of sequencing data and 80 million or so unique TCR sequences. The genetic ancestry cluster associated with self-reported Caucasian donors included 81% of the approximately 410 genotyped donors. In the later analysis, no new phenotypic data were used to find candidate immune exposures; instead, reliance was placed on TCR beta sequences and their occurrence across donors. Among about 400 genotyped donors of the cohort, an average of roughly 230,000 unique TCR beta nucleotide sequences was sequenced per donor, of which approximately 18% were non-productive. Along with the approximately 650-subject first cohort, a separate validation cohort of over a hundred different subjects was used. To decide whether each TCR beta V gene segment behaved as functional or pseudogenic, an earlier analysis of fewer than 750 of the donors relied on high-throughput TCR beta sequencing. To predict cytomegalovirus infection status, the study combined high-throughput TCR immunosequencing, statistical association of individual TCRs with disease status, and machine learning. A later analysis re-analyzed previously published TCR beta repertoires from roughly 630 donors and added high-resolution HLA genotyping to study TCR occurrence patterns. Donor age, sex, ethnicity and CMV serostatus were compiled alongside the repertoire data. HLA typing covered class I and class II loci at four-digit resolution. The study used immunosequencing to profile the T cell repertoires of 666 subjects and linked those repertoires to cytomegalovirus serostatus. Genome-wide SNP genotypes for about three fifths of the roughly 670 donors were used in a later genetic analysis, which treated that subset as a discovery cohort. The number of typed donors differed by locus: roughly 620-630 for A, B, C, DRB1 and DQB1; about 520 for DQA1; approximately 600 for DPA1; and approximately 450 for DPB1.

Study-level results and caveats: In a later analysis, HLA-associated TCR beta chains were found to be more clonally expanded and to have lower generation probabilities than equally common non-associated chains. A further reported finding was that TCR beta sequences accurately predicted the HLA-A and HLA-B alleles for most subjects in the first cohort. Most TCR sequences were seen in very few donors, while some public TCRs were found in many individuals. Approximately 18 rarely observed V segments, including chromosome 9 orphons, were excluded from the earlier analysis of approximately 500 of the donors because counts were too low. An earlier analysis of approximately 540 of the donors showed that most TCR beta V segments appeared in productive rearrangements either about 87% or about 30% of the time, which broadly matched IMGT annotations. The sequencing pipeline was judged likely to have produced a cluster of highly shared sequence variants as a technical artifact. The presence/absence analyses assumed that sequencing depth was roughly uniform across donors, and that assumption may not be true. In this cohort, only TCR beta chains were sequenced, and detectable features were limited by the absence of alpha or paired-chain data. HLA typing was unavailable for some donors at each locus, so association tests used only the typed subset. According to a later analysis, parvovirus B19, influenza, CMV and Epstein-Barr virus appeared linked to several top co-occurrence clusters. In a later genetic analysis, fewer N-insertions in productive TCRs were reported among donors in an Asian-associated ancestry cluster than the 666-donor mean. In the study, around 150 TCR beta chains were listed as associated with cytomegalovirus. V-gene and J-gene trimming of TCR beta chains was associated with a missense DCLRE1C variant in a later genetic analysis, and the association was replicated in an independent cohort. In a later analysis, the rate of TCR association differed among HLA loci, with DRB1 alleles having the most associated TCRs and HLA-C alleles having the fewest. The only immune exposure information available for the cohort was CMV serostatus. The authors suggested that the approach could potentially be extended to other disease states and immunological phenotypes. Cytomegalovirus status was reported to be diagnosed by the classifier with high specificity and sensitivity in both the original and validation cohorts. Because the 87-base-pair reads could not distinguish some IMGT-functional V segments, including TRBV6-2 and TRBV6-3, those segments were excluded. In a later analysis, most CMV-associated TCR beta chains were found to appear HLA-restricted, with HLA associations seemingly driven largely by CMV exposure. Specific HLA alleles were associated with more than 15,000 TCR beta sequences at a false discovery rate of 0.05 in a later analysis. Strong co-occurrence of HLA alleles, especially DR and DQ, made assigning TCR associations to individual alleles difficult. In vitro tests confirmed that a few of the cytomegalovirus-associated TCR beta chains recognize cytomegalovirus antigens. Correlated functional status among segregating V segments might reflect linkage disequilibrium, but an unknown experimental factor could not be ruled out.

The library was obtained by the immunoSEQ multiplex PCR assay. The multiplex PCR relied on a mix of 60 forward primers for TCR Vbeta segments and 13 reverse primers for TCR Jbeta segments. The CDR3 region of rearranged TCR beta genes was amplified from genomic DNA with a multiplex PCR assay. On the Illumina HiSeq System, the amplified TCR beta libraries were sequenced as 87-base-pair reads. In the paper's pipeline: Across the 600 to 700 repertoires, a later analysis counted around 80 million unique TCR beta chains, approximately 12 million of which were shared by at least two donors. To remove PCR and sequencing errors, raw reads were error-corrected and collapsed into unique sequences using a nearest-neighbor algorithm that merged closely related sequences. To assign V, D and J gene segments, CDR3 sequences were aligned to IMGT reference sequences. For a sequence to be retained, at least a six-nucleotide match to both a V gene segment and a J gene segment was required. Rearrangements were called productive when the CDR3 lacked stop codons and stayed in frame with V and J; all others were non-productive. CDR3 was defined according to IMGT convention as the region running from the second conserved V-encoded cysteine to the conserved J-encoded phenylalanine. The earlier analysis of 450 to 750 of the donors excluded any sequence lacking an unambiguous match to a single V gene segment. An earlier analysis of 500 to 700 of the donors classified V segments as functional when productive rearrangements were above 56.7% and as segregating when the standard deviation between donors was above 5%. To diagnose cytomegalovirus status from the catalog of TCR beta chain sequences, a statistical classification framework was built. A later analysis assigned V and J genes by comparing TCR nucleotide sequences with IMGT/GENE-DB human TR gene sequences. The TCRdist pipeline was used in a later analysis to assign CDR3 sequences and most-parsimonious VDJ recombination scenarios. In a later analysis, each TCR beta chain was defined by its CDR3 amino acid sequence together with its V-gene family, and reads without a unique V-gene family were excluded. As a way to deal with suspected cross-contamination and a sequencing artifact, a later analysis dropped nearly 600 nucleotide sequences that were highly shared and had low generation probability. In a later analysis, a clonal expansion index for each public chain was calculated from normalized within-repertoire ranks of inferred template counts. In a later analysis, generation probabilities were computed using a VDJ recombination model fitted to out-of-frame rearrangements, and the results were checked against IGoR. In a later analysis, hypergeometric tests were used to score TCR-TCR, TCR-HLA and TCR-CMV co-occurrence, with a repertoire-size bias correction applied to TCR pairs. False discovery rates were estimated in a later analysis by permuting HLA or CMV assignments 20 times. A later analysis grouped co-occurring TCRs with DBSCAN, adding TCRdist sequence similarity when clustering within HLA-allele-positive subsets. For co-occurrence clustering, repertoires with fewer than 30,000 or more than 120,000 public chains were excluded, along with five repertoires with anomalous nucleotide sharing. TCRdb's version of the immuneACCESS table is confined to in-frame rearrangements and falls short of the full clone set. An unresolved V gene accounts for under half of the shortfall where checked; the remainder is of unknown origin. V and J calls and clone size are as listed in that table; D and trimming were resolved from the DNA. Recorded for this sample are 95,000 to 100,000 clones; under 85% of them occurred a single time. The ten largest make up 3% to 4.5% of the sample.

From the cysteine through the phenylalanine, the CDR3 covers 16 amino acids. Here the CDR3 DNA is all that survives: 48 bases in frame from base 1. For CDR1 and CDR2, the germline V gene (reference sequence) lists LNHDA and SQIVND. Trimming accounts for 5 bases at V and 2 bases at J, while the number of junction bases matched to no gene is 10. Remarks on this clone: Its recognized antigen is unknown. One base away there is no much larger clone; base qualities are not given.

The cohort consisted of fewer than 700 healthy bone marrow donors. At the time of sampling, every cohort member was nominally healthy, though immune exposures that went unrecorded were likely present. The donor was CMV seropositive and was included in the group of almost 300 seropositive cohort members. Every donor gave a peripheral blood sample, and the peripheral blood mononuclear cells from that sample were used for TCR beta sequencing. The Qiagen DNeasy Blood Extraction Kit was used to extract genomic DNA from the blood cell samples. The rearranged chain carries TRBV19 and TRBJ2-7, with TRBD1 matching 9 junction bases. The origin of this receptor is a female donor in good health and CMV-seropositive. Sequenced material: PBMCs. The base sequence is TGTGCCAGTAGTCCTTACGCCGGGACAGGGACCTACGAGCAGTACTTC. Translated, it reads CASSPYAGTGTYEQYF.